What follows describes a single T cell receptor beta chain. Ranging in age from about 6 to 95, the donors were healthy Caucasian individuals from Russia. The second PCR ran about 6 to 12 cycles with a sample-barcoded 5' primer and J-beta primers. A single record per CDR3 protein comes from TCRdb applying MiXCR to the 5' RACE reads. The table includes about 970,000 distinct CDR3 sequences, roughly 51% detected once. Germline V CDR1 and CDR2: SGHAT, FQNNGV. J gave up 8 bases and V 0 bases, and 5 bases lay outside the gene matches. This CDR3 contains 15 residues. The sample belongs to a study of blood T cells in healthy people across ages.

The origin of this receptor is a woman aged 55-70 years in good health. This chain links TRBV11-2 with TRBJ2-3; TRBD2 matches at 10 bases. Input material: blood. As DNA, the CDR3 is TGTGCCAGCAGCTTAGATCCCTTAGCGGGAGGTACGCAGTATTTT. Translated: CASSLDPLAGGTQYF.